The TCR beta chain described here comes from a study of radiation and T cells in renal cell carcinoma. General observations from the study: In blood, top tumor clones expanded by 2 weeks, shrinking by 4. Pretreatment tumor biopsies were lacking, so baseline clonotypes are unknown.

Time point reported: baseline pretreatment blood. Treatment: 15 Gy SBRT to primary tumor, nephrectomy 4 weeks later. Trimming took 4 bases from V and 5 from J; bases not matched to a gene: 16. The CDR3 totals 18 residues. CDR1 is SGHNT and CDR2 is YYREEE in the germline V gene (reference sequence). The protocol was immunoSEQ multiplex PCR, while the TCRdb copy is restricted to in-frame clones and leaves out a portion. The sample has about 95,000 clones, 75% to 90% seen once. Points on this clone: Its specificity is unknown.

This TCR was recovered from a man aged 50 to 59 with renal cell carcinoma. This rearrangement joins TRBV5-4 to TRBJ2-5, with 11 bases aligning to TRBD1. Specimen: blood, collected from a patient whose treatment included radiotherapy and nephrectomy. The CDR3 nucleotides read TGTGCCAGCAGCCTCGGACAGGGGGCTTCCACCGCCGTTGAGACCCAGTACTTC. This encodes CASSLGQGASTAVETQYF.